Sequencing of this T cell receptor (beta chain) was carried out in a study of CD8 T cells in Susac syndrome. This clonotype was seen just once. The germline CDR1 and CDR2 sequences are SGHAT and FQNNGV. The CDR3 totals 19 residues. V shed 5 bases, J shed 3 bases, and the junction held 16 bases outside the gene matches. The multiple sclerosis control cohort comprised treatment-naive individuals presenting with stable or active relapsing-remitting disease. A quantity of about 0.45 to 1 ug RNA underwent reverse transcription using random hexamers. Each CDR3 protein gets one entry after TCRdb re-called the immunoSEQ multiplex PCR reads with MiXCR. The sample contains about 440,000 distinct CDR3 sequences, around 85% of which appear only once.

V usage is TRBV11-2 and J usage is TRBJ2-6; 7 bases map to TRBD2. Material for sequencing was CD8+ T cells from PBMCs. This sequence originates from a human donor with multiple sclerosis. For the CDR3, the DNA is TGTGCCAGCAGCCAATTCGAGCGGGGACCCGGGGGTGGGGCCAACGTCCTGACTTTC. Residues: CASSQFERGPGGGANVLTF.